This T cell receptor beta chain stems from a study of graft-versus-host responses after intestinal transplantation. The repertoire was sequenced with immunoSEQ multiplex PCR; TCRdb's copy has only in-frame clones and lacks some. The sample holds about 88,000 clones, around 93% seen once. V was pared by 4 bases and J by 2 bases, with 4 bases of the junction left unmatched. Germline V lookup: CDR1 MNHEY, CDR2 SVGAGI. CDR3 size: 14 residues. This clone was seen only once. As yet, its antigen is unknown. This sample comprised unstimulated CD4+ T cells sorted from spleen or lymph node cells, obtained before transplant. This receptor was identified in a human donor who was the organ donor for an intestinal transplant. The chain joins TRBV6-5 to TRBJ2-7; TRBD1 agrees at 8 bases. CDR3 residues: CASSSTGVAYEQYF. CDR3 DNA sequence: TGTGCCAGCAGTTCGACAGGGGTGGCCTACGAGCAGTACTTC.